This T cell receptor (beta chain) emerged from a study of cytotoxic CD8 clonotypes in ibrutinib-treated CLL. Germline CDR1 and CDR2: MNHEY and SMNVEV (reference sequence). CDR3 size: 20 residues. The trim removed 1 base at V and 6 bases at J, leaving 21 bases unmatched. With sequencing, the targeted depth ranged from 1 in 200,000 to 1 in 1 million T cells. The table came from immunoSEQ multiplex PCR; TCRdb's copy has only in-frame clones and leaves some out. The sample records 20,000 to 25,000 clones, approximately 81% being singletons. Study-wide results and caveats: Baseline clonality, above age-matched healthy donor levels, tracked circulating CD8+ T-cell counts.

Of note for this clone: Its antigen is unknown.

PBMCs that had been cryopreserved were the source of roughly 2 micrograms of genomic DNA for TCR beta libraries. The specimen comprised PBMCs, sampled before ibrutinib treatment. The rearrangement links TRBV27 to TRBJ1-2; the match to TRBD1 covers 9 bases. This TCR was sampled from a human donor with chronic lymphocytic leukemia. CDR3 DNA: TGTGCCAGCAGTTTATTTGCCGGGACAGGGAGGCTCCACTACCCGAATGGCTACACCTTC. Protein product: CASSLFAGTGRLHYPNGYTF.